The 23 T cell receptor beta chains below come from one sample, sequenced in a study of blood T cell repertoires in COVID-19. The protocol was immunoSEQ multiplex PCR, while the TCRdb copy is restricted to in-frame clones and leaves out a portion. The sample carries around 73,000 clones, around 82% recorded once. The sample consisted of peripheral blood. These receptors were taken from a human donor in a cohort sampled during active COVID-19.

The CDR3 here is CASTHGTGGTHEQYF. CDR3 coding DNA: TGTGCCAGCACCCACGGGACAGGGGGCACCCACGAGCAGTACTTC. The V call is TRBV6-5, the J call TRBJ2-7; 12 bases match TRBD1. Per the germline V gene, CDR1 is MNHEY and CDR2 is SVGAGI. After removal of 7 bases from V and 5 bases from J, the junction contained 9 bases not matched to a gene. This CDR3 is built from 15 residues.

This chain uses TRBV3-1 (or the pseudogene TRBV3-2) with TRBJ1-1; D possibly corresponds to TRBD1 (5 bases). The CDR3 covers 14 residues. Germline-derived CDR1 and CDR2 are LGHDT and YNNKEL (reference sequence). Trimming took off 4 bases at V and 1 base at J, with 10 bases between the two ends. This chain's CDR3 is CASSPHTGNTEAFF. The CDR3 nucleotides read TGTGCCAGCAGCCCGCATACAGGGAACACTGAAGCTTTCTTT.

The rearrangement uses TRBV25-1 and TRBJ2-7; 14 nucleotides agree with TRBD2. The CDR3 consists of 17 residues. The germline V gene encodes CDR1 MGHDK and CDR2 SYGVNS. Trimming cost V 3 bases and J 7 bases; bases outside gene matches: 11. The CDR3, as DNA: TGTGCCAGCAGTGATAGCGGGACTAGCGGGGGCAGAGGAGAGCAGTACTTC. Residues: CASSDSGTSGGRGEQYF.

The J gene is TRBJ2-1, the V gene TRBV4-1; 13 positions agree with TRBD2. Trimming removed 2 bases from V and 4 bases from J; junction bases left unmatched: 2. This CDR3 comprises 16 residues. Germline lookup yields CDR1 MGHRA and CDR2 YSYEKL. CDR3 protein: CASSQPGLAGYNEQFF. The CDR3 DNA sequence: TGCGCCAGCAGCCAACCGGGACTAGCGGGGTACAATGAGCAGTTCTTC.

The chain has TRBV10-1 and TRBJ2-7; 10 bases map to TRBD1. V shed 7 bases, J shed 1 base, and the junction held 4 bases outside the gene matches. Per germline, CDR1 WNHNN and CDR2 SYGVQD (reference sequence). The CDR3 consists of 14 residues. The CDR3 protein is CASKPGQGSYEQYF. CDR3 nucleotide sequence: TGCGCCAGCAAACCGGGACAGGGGTCCTACGAGCAGTACTTC.

CDR3 bases: TGTGCCAGCAGTTACTCGACAGGGGGTTTAAACACTGAAGCTTTCTTT. Amino acid sequence: CASSYSTGGLNTEAFF. The chain couples TRBV6-5 to TRBJ1-1, with TRBD1 matching over 9 bases. The CDR3 totals 16 residues. V was clipped by 0 bases and J by 2 bases; unmatched bases: 4. CDR1 MNHEY and CDR2 SVGAGI come from the germline V gene.

The CDR3 sequence: CASSSTTESNEKLFF. CDR3 sequence (DNA): TGTGCCAGCAGCTCAACGACAGAAAGTAATGAAAAACTGTTTTTT. V gene TRBV5-4 combines with J gene TRBJ1-4; maybe TRBD1 (5 bases). In germline, CDR1 is SGHNT, CDR2 YYREEE (reference sequence). Trimming took 3 bases from V and 4 from J, leaving 13 bases between them. This CDR3 region has 15 residues.

The V call is TRBV3-1 (or the pseudogene TRBV3-2), the J call TRBJ2-7, with 7 positions matching TRBD2. Germline V gives CDR1 LGHDT, CDR2 YNNKEL (reference sequence). CDR3 length equals 12 residues. With 4 bases clipped from V and 5 bases from J, the junction kept 2 bases outside the gene matches. The CDR3 nucleotides are TGTGCCAGCAGCCTTGGGACTAACGAGCAGTACTTC. This gives the protein CASSLGTNEQYF.

This chain joins TRBV14 and TRBJ2-7; 13 bases are a match to TRBD2. V lost 3 bases to trimming and J lost 6 bases; unmatched junction nucleotides: 5. Germline V CDR1 and CDR2: SGHDN, FVKESK. This CDR3 comprises 15 residues. The CDR3 nucleotides read TGTGCCAGCAGCCATGGACTAGCGGGGGCGGTCGAGCAGTACTTC. It encodes CASSHGLAGAVEQYF.

The genes are TRBV11-1 and TRBJ2-5; a possible D gene is TRBD2 (7 bases). V was trimmed by 5 bases and J by 5 bases, leaving 12 bases between them. Germline V gene data show CDR1 as SGHAT and CDR2 as FQDESV (reference sequence). The CDR3 extends over 13 amino acids. This chain's CDR3 is CASSQGRAETQYF. DNA of the CDR3: TGTGCCAGCAGCCAGGGGAGGGCCGAGACCCAGTACTTC.

J is TRBJ1-3 and V is TRBV10-2; tentative D call: TRBD1 (6 bases). Trimming took off 2 bases at V and 0 bases at J, with 14 bases between the two ends. Germline V gene lookup returns CDR1 WSHSY and CDR2 SAAADI. The CDR3 sequence is 17 residues long. The DNA for the CDR3 is TGCGCCAGCAGTGAGCCCTACAGACAGGACTCTGGAAACACCATATATTTT. Translating it yields CASSEPYRQDSGNTIYF.

V usage is TRBV7-6 and J usage is TRBJ2-5; 11 bases map to TRBD2. The germline V gene encodes CDR1 SGHVS and CDR2 FNYEAQ. J gave up 0 bases and V 1 base, and 1 base lay outside the gene matches. The CDR3 length is 16 residues. CDR3 protein: CASSLGLAGYQETQYF. The CDR3 region has the DNA TGTGCCAGCAGCTTAGGACTAGCGGGGTACCAAGAGACCCAGTACTTC.

The rearrangement uses TRBV5-1 and TRBJ2-3, with TRBD1 identical over 8 bases. Germline values: CDR1 SGHRS, CDR2 YFSETQ. This CDR3 region has 17 residues. The ends lost 4 bases at V and 6 bases at J; junction bases unmatched: 16. The CDR3 DNA sequence: TGCGCCAGCAGCCTGGGGGCTCCAGGGGGCATGCGGGATACGCAGTATTTT. Protein product: CASSLGAPGGMRDTQYF.

The chain employs TRBV5-6 and TRBJ2-5, with TRBD2 matching over 8 bases. The junction had 11 bases not matched to a gene; V was cut back by 0 bases and J by 7 bases. Germline values: CDR1 SGHDT, CDR2 YYEEEE. There are 16 residues in the CDR3. The DNA of the CDR3 is TGTGCCAGCAGCTTGGCCGGGGGGGCACCCCTACCGACCCAGTACTTC. Amino acids: CASSLAGGAPLPTQYF.

The rearrangement joins TRBV7-9 to TRBJ2-7, with TRBD2 as a possible D gene (5 bases). This CDR3 has 14 amino acids. The germline V gene encodes CDR1 SEHNR and CDR2 FQNEAQ (reference sequence). Trimming cost V 5 bases and J 0 bases, with 11 bases left between them. The CDR3 DNA follows: TGTGCCAGCAGCGCCTGGGAGAACTCCTACGAGCAGTACTTC. Translating it yields CASSAWENSYEQYF.

The V call is TRBV9, the J call TRBJ2-3; 10 bases are a match to TRBD2. Germline-derived CDR1 and CDR2 are SGDLS and YYNGEE. V lost 0 bases to trimming and J lost 4 bases; unmatched junction nucleotides: 5. CDR3 length: 16 amino acids. DNA of the CDR3: TGTGCCAGCAGCGTAGCTACTAGCGGGGCCGCAGATACGCAGTATTTT. Protein sequence: CASSVATSGAADTQYF. Full variable domain (remainder filled in from reference TRBV9 and TRBJ2-3): DSGVTQTPKHLITATGQRVTLRCSPRSGDLSVYWYQQSLDQGLQFLIQYYNGEERAKGNILERFSAQQFPDLHSELNLSSLELGDSALYFCASSVATSGAADTQYFGPGTRLTVL.

The V gene is TRBV20-1, the J gene TRBJ1-1; weak D call: TRBD1 (5 bases). CDR1 is DFQATT and CDR2 is SNEGSKA in the germline V gene (reference sequence). This CDR3 region has 11 residues. Trimming pared 3 bases from V and 11 bases from J, leaving 13 bases between. The CDR3 DNA reads as TGCAGTGCTAGTCACGGGGGGGTGGCTTTCTTT. Its translation is CSASHGGVAFF.

This clone was observed a handful of times. This rearrangement joins TRBV5-1 to TRBJ2-1, with 11 bases aligning to TRBD2. CDR1 and CDR2 from the germline V gene are SGHRS and YFSETQ. With 5 bases clipped from V and 11 bases from J, the junction kept 12 bases outside the gene matches. This CDR3 has 15 residues. The CDR3 reads CASRPTGTSGGQQFF. The CDR3 DNA reads TGCGCCAGCAGACCCACCGGGACTAGCGGCGGTCAGCAGTTCTTC.

V and J are TRBV6-5 and TRBJ1-2; D might be TRBD1 (5 bases). Germline CDR1 MNHEY, CDR2 SVGAGI. This CDR3 is 13 amino acids long. Trimming took 6 bases from V and 5 from J, leaving 13 bases between them. CDR3 loop: CASRPLDSYGYTF. CDR3 nucleotide sequence: TGTGCCAGCAGACCACTCGACAGTTATGGCTACACCTTC.

The J gene is TRBJ2-5, the V gene TRBV2; TRBD2 matches at 13 bases. The CDR3 sequence is 16 residues long. Germline CDR1 and CDR2: SNHLY and FYNNEI. Germline trimming cut 3 bases from V and 5 bases from J; bases unmatched to any gene: 6. The CDR3 sequence: CASSDRTSGGRETQYF. The CDR3 DNA follows: TGTGCCAGCAGTGACAGGACTAGCGGGGGTCGGGAGACCCAGTACTTC.

The CDR3 DNA follows: TGTGCCAGTAGAGGTTTAGCGGGGGGGAGGGCCAAAAACATTCAGTACTTC. Its protein product is CASRGLAGGRAKNIQYF. This chain uses TRBV19 with TRBJ2-4; 11 bases are a match to TRBD2. Germline lookup yields CDR1 LNHDA and CDR2 SQIVND (reference sequence). V was clipped by 6 bases and J by 1 base; unmatched bases: 8. This CDR3 spans 17 amino acids.

This chain uses TRBV6-5 with TRBJ2-7, with TRBD2 identical over 8 bases. Germline assignment: CDR1 MNHEY and CDR2 SVGAGI. V was clipped by 5 bases and J by 6 bases; unmatched bases: 12. The CDR3 extends over 15 amino acids. In DNA form, the CDR3 reads TGTGCCAGCAGTACCCGGGGGGGGGCGGAAGGCGAGCAGTACTTC. This encodes CASSTRGGAEGEQYF.

This clone has just one count. The chain links TRBV6-6 to TRBJ1-2; 8 nucleotides align to TRBD1. The CDR3 length is 13 residues. Germline V lookup: CDR1 MNHNY, CDR2 SVGAGI (reference sequence). Trimming removed 8 bases from V and 8 bases from J; junction bases left unmatched: 10. The chain's CDR3 is CASQPGQVFGYTF. The CDR3 bases are TGTGCCAGCCAGCCGGGACAGGTTTTCGGCTACACCTTC.